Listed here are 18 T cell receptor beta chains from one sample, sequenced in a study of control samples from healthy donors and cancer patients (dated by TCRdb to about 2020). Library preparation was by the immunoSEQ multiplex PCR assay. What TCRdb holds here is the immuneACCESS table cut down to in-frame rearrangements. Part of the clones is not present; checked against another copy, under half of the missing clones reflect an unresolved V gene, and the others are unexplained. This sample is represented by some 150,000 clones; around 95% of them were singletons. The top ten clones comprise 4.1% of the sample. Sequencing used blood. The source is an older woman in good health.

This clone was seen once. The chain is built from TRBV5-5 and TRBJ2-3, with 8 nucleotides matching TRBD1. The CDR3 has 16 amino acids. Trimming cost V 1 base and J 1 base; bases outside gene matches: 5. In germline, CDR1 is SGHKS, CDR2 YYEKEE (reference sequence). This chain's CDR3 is CASSLQGAFGTDTQYF. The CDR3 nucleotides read TGTGCCAGCAGCTTGCAGGGGGCTTTTGGCACAGATACGCAGTATTTT.

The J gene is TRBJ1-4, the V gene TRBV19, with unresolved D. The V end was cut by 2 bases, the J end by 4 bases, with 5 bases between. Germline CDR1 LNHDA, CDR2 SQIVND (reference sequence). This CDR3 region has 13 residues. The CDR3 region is CASSIPDNEKLFF. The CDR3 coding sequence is TGTGCCAGTAGTATACCAGATAATGAAAAACTGTTTTTT.

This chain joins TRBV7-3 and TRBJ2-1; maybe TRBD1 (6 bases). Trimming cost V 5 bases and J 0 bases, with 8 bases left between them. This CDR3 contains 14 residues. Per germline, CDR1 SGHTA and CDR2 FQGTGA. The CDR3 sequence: CASSTQGSYNEQFF. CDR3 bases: TGTGCCAGCAGCACACAGGGCTCCTACAATGAGCAGTTCTTC.

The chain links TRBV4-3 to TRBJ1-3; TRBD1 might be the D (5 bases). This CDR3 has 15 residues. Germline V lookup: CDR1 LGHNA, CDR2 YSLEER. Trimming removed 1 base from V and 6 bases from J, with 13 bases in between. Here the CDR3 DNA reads TGCGCCAGCAGCCAAGGGGGGACCGCAGTAAACACCATATATTTT. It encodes CASSQGGTAVNTIYF.

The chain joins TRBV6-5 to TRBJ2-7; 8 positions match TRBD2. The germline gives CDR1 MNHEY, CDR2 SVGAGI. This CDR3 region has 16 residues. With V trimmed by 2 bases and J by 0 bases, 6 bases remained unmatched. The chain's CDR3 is CASSYDAGTSSYEQYF. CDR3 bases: TGTGCCAGCAGTTACGACGCCGGGACTAGCTCCTACGAGCAGTACTTC.

CDR3 residues: CASSLREQPQHF. The CDR3 region has the DNA TGTGCCAGCAGCTTACGCGAGCAGCCCCAGCATTTT. This chain uses TRBV5-6 with TRBJ1-5; no reliable D call. V was clipped by 2 bases and J by 7 bases, with 7 bases between them. This CDR3 spans 12 amino acids. Per germline, CDR1 SGHDT and CDR2 YYEEEE.

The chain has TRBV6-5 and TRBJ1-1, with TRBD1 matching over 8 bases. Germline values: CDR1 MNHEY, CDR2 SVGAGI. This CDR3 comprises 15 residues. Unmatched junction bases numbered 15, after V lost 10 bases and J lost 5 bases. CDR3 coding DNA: TGTGCCATCAGGACAGGGTGGGATGTTGGGACTGAAGCTTTCTTT. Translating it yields CAIRTGWDVGTEAFF.

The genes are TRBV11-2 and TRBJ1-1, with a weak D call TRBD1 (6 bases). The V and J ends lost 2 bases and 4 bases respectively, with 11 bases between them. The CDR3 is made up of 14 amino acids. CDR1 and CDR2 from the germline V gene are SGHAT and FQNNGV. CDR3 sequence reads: CASSLNRVGTEAFF. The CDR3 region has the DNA TGTGCCAGCAGCTTAAACAGGGTGGGCACTGAAGCTTTCTTT.

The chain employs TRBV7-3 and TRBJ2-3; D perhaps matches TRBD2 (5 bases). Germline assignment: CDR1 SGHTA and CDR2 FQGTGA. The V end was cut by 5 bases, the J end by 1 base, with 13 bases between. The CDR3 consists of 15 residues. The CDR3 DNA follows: TGTGCCAGCAGCCCCGCGGGTCTAGGCACAGATACGCAGTATTTT. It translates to CASSPAGLGTDTQYF.

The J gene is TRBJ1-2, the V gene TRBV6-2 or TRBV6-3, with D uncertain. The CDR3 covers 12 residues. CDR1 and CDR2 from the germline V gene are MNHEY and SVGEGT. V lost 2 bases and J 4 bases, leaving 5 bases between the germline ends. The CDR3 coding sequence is TGTGCCAGCAGTTACCCCAGCTATGGCTACACCTTC. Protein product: CASSYPSYGYTF.

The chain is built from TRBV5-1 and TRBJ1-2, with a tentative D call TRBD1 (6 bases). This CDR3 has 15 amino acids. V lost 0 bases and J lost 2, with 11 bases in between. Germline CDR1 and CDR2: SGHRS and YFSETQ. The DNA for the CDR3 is TGCGCCAGCAGCTTGGCAGCGCAGGGGAACTATGGCTACACCTTC. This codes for CASSLAAQGNYGYTF. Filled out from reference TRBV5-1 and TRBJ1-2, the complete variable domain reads KAGVTQTPRYLIKTRGQQVTLSCSPISGHRSVSWYQQTPGQGLQFLFEYFSETQRNKGNFPGRFSGRQFSNSRSEMNVSTLELGDSALYLCASSLAAQGNYGYTFGSGTRLTVV.

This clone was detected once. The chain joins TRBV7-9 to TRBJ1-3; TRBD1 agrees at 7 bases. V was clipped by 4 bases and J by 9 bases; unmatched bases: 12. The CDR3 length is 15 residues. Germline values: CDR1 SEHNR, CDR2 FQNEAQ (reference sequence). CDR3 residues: CASSSKTGIVGTIYF. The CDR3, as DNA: TGTGCCAGCAGCTCCAAGACAGGGATAGTAGGCACCATATATTTT. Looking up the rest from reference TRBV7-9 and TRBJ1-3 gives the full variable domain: DTGVSQNPRHKITKRGQNVTFRCDPISEHNRLYWYRQTLGQGPEFLTYFQNEAQLEKSRLLSDRFSAERPKGSFSTLEIQRTEQGDSAMYLCASSSKTGIVGTIYFGEGSWLTVV.

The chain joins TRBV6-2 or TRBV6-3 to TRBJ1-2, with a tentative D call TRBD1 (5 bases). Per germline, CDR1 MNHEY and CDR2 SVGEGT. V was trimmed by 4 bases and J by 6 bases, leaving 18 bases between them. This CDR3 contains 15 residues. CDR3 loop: CASSWRSMGQDGYTF. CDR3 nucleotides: TGTGCCAGCAGTTGGCGGAGTATGGGGCAGGATGGCTACACCTTC.

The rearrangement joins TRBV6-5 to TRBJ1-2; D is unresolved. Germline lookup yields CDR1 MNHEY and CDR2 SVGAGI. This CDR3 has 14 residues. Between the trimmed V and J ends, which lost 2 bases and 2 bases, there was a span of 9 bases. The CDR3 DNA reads TGTGCCAGCAGTTACCAAGGGTCCAACTATGGCTACACCTTC. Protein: CASSYQGSNYGYTF.

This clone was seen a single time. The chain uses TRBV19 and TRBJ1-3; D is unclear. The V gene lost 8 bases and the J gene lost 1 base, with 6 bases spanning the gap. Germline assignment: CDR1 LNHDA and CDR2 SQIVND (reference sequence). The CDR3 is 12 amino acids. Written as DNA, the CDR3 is TGTGCCAGTTTAAGGTCTGGAAACACCATATATTTT. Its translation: CASLRSGNTIYF.

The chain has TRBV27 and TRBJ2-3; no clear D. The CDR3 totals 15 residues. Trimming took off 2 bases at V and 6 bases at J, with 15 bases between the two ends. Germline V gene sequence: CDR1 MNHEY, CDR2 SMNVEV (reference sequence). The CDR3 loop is CASSLNPGIVDTQYF. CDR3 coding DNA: TGTGCCAGCAGTTTAAACCCCGGCATAGTCGATACGCAGTATTTT.

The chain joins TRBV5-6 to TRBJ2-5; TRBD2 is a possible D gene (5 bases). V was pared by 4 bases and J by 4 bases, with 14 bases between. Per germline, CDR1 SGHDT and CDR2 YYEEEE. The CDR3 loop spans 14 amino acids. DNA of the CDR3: TGTGCCAGCAGCCTTGATGACCGGGGAGAGACCCAGTACTTC. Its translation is CASSLDDRGETQYF.

CDR3 nucleotide sequence: TGCGCCAGCAGCCTTAACAATCAGCCCCAGCATTTT. It specifies CASSLNNQPQHF. The V call is TRBV4-3, the J call TRBJ1-5; no clear D gene. This CDR3 has 12 residues. V lost 4 bases, J lost 3 bases, and 4 bases lay in between. Germline V lookup: CDR1 LGHNA, CDR2 YSLEER.